The 5 T cell receptor beta chains reported below all come from one sample, sequenced in a study of beta chain features in type 1 diabetes. Study results and caveats: TCRB CDR3s were moderately but significantly shorter in Type 1 diabetes patients in all four CD4+ subsets.

The isolated RNA, all of it, was reverse transcribed, so expressed TCRB transcripts were what got sequenced. The repertoire was sequenced with immunoSEQ multiplex PCR; TCRdb's copy has only in-frame clones and lacks some. The sample holds about 650,000 clones, around 12% seen once. Antigen specificity for these receptors is unknown. The sequenced material came from naive CD4+ T cells from blood. All receptors derive from a man aged 30 to 39 with type 1 diabetes.

Written as DNA, the CDR3 is TGTGCCAGCAGCCAGAATGACAGGGAAAAGCAGTACTTC. Amino acids: CASSQNDREKQYF. The gene calls are TRBV14 and TRBJ2-7, with TRBD1 matching over 7 bases. Germline V gives CDR1 SGHDN, CDR2 FVKESK. There are 13 residues in the CDR3. V was pared by 3 bases and J by 8 bases, with 7 bases of the junction left unmatched.

This clone has only a few counts. The rearrangement links TRBV7-2 to TRBJ2-7; the match to TRBD1 covers 7 bases. The V segment lost 5 bases and the J segment 4 bases; nucleotides outside the gene matches: 11. The CDR3 has 15 amino acids. Germline V lookup: CDR1 SGHTA, CDR2 FQGNSA. CDR3 region: CASSPQTDRRYEQYF. Here the CDR3 DNA reads TGTGCCAGCAGCCCCCAAACGGACAGGCGGTACGAGCAGTACTTC.

This clone was seen only a few times. Different DNA sequences within this sample yield the same CDR3. The V gene is TRBV7-2, the J gene TRBJ2-5, with D perhaps TRBD1 (6 bases). The length of the CDR3 is 13 residues. Germline V gene lookup returns CDR1 SGHTA and CDR2 FQGNSA. V lost 3 bases and J lost 4, with 9 bases in between. The DNA of the CDR3 is TGTGCCAGCAGCTTCAGGGGCCGAGAGACCCAGTACTTC. Translated, it gives CASSFRGRETQYF.

This clone has more than one count but fewer than ten. Other DNA sequences in the same sample also yield this CDR3. The V call is TRBV27, the J call TRBJ1-3; no definite D call. CDR1 MNHEY and CDR2 SMNVEV come from the germline V gene (reference sequence). CDR3 size: 13 residues. Trimming left V 5 bases short and J 0 bases short, with 5 bases between. CDR3 nucleotide sequence: TGTGCCAGCAGTCTCGGCTCTGGAAACACCATATATTTT. It yields the protein CASSLGSGNTIYF.

The chain is built from TRBV14 and TRBJ1-1; the match to TRBD1 covers 7 bases. CDR3 length: 14 amino acids. The V and J ends lost 6 bases and 4 bases, in that order; junction bases with no gene match: 8. Germline CDR1 is SGHDN and CDR2 is FVKESK. The CDR3 DNA is TGTGCCAGCAGTCTTTCAGGGGGGATCACTGAAGCTTTCTTT. Its translation: CASSLSGGITEAFF.